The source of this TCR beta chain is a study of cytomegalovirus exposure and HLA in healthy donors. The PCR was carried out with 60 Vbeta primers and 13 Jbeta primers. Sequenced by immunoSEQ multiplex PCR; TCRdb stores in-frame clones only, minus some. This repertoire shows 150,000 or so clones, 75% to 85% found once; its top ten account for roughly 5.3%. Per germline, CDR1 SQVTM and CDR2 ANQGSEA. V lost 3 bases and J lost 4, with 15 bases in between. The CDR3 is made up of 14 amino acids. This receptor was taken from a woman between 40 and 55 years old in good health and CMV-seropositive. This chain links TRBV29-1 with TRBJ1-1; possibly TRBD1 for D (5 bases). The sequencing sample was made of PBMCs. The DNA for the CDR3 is TGCAGCGTTGATAACCAGGGCGCGACCACTGAAGCTTTCTTT. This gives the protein CSVDNQGATTEAFF.